This entry describes one TCR beta chain. Antigen: not known. Splitting of each subset's genomic DNA was done evenly across several immunoSEQ plates. Libraries were prepared by immunoSEQ multiplex PCR; TCRdb keeps only in-frame clonotypes and omits some of them. The sample lists about a million clones; about 75% were seen once. The data originate from a study of shared clonotypes between healthy human individuals. Study outcomes and limitations: A handful of donors showed sharing of about 4.7% of naive CD4 clonotypes. Exclusively blood specimens were collected; tissue repertoires likely differ.

The CDR3 is 16 residues long. Germline V lookup: CDR1 KGHSH, CDR2 LQKENI. Trimming pared 4 bases from V and 0 bases from J, leaving 13 bases between. This chain connects TRBV18 to TRBJ1-3; a possible D gene is TRBD1 (6 bases). The TCR sequence derives from a young man in good health. Sequencing was done on a sample of memory CD4+ T cells sorted from blood. Documented subset: CD45RA-negative fraction. The CDR3 DNA reads TGTGCCAGCTCACACGGACAGATTAGCTCTGGAAACACCATATATTTT. It yields the protein CASSHGQISSGNTIYF.